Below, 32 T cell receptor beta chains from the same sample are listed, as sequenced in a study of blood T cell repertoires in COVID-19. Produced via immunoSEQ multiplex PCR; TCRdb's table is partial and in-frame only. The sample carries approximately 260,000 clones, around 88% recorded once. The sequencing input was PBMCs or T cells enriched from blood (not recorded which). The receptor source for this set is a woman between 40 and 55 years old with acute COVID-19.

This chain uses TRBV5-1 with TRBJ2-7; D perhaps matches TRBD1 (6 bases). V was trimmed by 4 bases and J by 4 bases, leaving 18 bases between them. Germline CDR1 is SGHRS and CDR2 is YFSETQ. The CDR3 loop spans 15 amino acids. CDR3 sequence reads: CASSARPGVQYEQYF. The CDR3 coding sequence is TGCGCCAGCAGCGCACGACCAGGGGTTCAATACGAGCAGTACTTC. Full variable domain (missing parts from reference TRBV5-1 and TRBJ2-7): KAGVTQTPRYLIKTRGQQVTLSCSPISGHRSVSWYQQTPGQGLQFLFEYFSETQRNKGNFPGRFSGRQFSNSRSEMNVSTLELGDSALYLCASSARPGVQYEQYFGPGTRLTVT.

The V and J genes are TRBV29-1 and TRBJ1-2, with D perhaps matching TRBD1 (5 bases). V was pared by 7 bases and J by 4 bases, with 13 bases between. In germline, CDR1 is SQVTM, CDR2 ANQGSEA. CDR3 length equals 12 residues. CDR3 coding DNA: TGCAGCGGCACCAGGGAGGGCTATGGCTACACCTTC. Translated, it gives CSGTREGYGYTF.

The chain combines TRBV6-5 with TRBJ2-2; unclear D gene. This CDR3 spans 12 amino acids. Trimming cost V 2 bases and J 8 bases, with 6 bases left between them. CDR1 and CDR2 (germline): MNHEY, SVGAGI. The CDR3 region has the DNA TGTGCCAGCAGTTACCCCAGGGGGGAGCTGTTTTTT. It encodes CASSYPRGELFF.

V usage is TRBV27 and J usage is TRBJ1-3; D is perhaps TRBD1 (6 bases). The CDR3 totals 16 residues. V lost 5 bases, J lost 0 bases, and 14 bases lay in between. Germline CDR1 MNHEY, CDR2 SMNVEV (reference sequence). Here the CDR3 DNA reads TGTGCCAGCAGTCGTGAGGGACACGCCTCTGGAAACACCATATATTTT. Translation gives CASSREGHASGNTIYF.

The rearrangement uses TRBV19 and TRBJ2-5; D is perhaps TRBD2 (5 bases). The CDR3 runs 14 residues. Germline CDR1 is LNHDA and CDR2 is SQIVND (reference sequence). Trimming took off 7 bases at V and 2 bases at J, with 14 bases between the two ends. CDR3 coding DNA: TGTGCCAGTAATCGGGGAGTGGGGCAAGAGACCCAGTACTTC. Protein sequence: CASNRGVGQETQYF. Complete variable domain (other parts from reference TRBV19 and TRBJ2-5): DGGITQSPKYLFRKEGQNVTLSCEQNLNHDAMYWYRQDPGQGLRLIYYSQIVNDFQKGDIAEGYSVSREKKESFPLTVTSAQKNPTAFYLCASNRGVGQETQYFGPGTRLLVL.

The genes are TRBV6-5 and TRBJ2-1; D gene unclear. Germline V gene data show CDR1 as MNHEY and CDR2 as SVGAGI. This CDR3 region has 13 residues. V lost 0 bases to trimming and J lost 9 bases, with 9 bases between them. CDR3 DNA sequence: TGTGCCAGCAGTTACTCGACTGGCACTGAGCAGTTCTTC. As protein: CASSYSTGTEQFF.

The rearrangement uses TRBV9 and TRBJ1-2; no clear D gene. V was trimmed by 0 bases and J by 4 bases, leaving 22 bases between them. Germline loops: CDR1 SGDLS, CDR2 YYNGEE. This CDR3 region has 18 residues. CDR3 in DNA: TGTGCCAGCAGCGTAGCTACGGGAGGAGGCAACAACCGCTATGGCTACACCTTC. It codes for CASSVATGGGNNRYGYTF.

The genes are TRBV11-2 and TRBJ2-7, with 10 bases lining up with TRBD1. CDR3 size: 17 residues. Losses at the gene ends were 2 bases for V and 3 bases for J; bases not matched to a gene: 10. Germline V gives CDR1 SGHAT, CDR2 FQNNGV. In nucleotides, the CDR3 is TGTGCCAGCAGCTTAATTGCGAACCGGGACAGGGGCTACGAGCAGTACTTC. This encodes CASSLIANRDRGYEQYF.

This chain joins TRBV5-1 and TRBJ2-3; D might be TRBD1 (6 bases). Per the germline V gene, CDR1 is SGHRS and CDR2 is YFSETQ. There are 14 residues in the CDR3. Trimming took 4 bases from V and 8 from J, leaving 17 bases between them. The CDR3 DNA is TGCGCCAGCAGCCCTGGACAGTTTCCTAGTACGCAGTATTTT. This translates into CASSPGQFPSTQYF.

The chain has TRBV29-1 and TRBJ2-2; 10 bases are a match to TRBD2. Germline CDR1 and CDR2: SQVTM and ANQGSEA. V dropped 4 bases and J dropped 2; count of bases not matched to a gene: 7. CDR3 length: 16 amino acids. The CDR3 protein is CSVVPSGRTNTGELFF. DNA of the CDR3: TGCAGCGTTGTACCTAGCGGGAGAACAAACACCGGGGAGCTGTTTTTT.

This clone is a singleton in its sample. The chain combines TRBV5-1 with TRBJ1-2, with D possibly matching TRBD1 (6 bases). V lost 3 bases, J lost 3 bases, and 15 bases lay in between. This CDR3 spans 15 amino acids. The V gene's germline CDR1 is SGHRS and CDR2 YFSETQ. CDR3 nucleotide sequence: TGCGCCAGCAGCTGGACTGGACAGATGGACTATGGCTACACCTTC. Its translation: CASSWTGQMDYGYTF. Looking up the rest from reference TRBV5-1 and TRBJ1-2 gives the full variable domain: KAGVTQTPRYLIKTRGQQVTLSCSPISGHRSVSWYQQTPGQGLQFLFEYFSETQRNKGNFPGRFSGRQFSNSRSEMNVSTLELGDSALYLCASSWTGQMDYGYTFGSGTRLTVV.

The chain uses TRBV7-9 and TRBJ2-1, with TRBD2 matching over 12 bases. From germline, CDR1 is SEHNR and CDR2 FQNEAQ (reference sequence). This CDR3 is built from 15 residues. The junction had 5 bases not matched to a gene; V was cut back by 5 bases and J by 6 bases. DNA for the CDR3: TGTGCCAGCAGCCCGACTAGCGGGAGTATCAATGAGCAGTTCTTC. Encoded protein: CASSPTSGSINEQFF.

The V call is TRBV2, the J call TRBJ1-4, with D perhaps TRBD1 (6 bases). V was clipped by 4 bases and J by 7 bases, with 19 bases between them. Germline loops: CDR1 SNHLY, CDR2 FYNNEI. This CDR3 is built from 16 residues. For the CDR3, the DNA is TGTGCCAGCAGTGTTCCTATTGGGGCAGGGGCTGAAAAACTGTTTTTT. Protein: CASSVPIGAGAEKLFF.

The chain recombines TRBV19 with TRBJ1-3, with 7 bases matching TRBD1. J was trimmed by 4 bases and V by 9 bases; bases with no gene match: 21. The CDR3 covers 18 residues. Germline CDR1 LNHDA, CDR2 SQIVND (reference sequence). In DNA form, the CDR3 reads TGTGCCAGCTCAACCGGGACAGTGAATATCAGGTCAGGAAACACCATATATTTT. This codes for CASSTGTVNIRSGNTIYF. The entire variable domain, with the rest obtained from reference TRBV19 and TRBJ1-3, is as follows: DGGITQSPKYLFRKEGQNVTLSCEQNLNHDAMYWYRQDPGQGLRLIYYSQIVNDFQKGDIAEGYSVSREKKESFPLTVTSAQKNPTAFYLCASSTGTVNIRSGNTIYFGEGSWLTVV.

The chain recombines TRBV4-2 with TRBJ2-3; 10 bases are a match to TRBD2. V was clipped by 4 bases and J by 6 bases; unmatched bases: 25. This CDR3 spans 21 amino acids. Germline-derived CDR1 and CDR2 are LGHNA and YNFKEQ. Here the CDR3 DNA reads TGTGCCAGCAGCCGCCTGTGGCGGCAGGGTCTAACTAGCGGGATGCTGGATACGCAGTATTTT. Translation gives CASSRLWRQGLTSGMLDTQYF.

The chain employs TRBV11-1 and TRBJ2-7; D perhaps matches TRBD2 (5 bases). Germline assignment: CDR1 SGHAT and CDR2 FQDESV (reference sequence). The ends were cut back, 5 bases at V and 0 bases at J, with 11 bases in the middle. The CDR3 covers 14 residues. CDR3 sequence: CASSLEEISYEQYF. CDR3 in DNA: TGTGCCAGCAGCCTGGAGGAGATCTCCTACGAGCAGTACTTC. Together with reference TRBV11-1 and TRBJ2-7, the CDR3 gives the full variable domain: EAEVAQSPRYKITEKSQAVAFWCDPISGHATLYWYRQILGQGPELLVQFQDESVVDDSQLPKDRFSAERLKGVDSTLKIQPAELGDSAMYLCASSLEEISYEQYFGPGTRLTVT.

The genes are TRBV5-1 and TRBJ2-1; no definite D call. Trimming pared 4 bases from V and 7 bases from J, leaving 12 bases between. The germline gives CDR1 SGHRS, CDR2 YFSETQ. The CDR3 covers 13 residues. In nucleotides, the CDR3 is TGCGCCAGCAGCCTCCGAACTGGTAATGAGCAGTTCTTC. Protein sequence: CASSLRTGNEQFF.

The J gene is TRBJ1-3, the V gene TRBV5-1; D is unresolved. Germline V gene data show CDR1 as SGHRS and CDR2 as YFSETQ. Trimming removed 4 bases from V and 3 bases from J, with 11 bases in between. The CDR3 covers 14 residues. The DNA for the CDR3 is TGCGCCAGCAGCGGAGGAGGGAGTGGAAACACCATATATTTT. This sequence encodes CASSGGGSGNTIYF.

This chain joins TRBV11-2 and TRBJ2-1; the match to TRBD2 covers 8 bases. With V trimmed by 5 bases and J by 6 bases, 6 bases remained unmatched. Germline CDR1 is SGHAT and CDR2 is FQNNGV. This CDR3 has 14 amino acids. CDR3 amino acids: CASSLLAGSNEQFF. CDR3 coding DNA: TGTGCCAGCAGCCTATTAGCGGGATCCAATGAGCAGTTCTTC. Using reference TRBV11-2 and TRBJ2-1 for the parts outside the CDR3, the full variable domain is EAGVAQSPRYKIIEKRQSVAFWCNPISGHATLYWYQQILGQGPKLLIQFQNNGVVDDSQLPKDRFSAERLKGVDSTLKIQPAKLEDSAVYLCASSLLAGSNEQFFGPGTRLTVL.

The CDR3 reads CASSLAYEQFF. The CDR3 nucleotides read TGTGCCAGCAGCCTCGCGTATGAGCAGTTCTTC. V and J are TRBV3-1 (or the pseudogene TRBV3-2) and TRBJ2-1; D remains ambiguous. V dropped 4 bases and J dropped 8 bases, with 6 bases sitting between them. CDR1 and CDR2 (germline): LGHDT, YNNKEL (reference sequence). CDR3 length: 11 amino acids.

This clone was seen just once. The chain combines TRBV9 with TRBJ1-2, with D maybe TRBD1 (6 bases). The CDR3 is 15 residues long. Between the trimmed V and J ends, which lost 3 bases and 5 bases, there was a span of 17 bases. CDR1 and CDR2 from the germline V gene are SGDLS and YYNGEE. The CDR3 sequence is CASSGTSGAGYGYTF. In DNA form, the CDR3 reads TGTGCCAGCAGCGGGACCTCAGGGGCTGGGTATGGCTACACCTTC. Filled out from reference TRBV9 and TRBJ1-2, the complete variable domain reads DSGVTQTPKHLITATGQRVTLRCSPRSGDLSVYWYQQSLDQGLQFLIQYYNGEERAKGNILERFSAQQFPDLHSELNLSSLELGDSALYFCASSGTSGAGYGYTFGSGTRLTVV.

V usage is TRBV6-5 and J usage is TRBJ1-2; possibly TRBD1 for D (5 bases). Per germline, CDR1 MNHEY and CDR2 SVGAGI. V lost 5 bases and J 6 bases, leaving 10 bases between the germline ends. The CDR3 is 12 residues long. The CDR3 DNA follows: TGTGCCAGCAGTACCCCGGACAATGGCTACACCTTC. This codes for CASSTPDNGYTF.

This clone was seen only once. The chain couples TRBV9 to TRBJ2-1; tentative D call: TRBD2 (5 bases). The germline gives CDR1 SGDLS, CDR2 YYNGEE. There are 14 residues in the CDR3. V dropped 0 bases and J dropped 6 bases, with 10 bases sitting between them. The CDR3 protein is CASSVEGRGNEQFF. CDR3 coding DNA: TGTGCCAGCAGCGTAGAAGGACGGGGCAATGAGCAGTTCTTC.

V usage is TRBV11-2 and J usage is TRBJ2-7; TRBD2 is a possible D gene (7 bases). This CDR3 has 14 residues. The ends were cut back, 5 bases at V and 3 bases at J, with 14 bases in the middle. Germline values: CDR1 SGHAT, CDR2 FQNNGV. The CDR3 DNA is TGTGCCAGCAGCGGAGTAGGGGGGGGCTACGAGCAGTACTTC. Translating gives CASSGVGGGYEQYF.

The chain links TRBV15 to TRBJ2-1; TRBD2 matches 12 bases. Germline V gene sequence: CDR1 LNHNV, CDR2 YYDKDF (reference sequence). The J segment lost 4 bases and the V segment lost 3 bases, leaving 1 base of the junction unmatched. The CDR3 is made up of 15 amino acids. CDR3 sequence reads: CATSSGTSGYNEQFF. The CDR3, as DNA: TGTGCCACCAGCAGCGGGACTAGCGGGTACAATGAGCAGTTCTTC.

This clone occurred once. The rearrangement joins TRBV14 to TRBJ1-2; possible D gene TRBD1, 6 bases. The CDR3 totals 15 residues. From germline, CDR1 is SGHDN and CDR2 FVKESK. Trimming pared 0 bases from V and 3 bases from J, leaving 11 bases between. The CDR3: CASSQEWGRDYGYTF. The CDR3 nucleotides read TGTGCCAGCAGCCAAGAGTGGGGGCGCGACTATGGCTACACCTTC.

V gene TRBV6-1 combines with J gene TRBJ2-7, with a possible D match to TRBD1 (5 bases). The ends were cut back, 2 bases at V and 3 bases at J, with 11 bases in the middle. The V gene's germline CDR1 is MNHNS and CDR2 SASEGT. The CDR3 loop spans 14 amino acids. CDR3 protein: CASSEPDTYYEQYF. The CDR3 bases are TGTGCCAGCAGTGAACCGGACACTTACTACGAGCAGTACTTC.

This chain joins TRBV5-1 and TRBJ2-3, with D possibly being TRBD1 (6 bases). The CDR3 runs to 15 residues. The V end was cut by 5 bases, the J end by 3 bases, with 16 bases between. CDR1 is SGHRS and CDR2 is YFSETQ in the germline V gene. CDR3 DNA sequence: TGCGCCAGCAGACAACAGGGTCCAGTAACAGATACGCAGTATTTT. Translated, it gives CASRQQGPVTDTQYF.

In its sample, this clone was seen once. The CDR3 spells CASSSDSFGYTF. The CDR3, as DNA: TGTGCCAGCAGCTCGGACAGTTTTGGCTACACCTTC. V and J are TRBV7-9 and TRBJ1-2; D perhaps matches TRBD1 (6 bases). V lost 4 bases and J lost 7, with 10 bases in between. CDR1 and CDR2 from the germline V gene are SEHNR and FQNEAQ (reference sequence). The CDR3 is 12 residues long.

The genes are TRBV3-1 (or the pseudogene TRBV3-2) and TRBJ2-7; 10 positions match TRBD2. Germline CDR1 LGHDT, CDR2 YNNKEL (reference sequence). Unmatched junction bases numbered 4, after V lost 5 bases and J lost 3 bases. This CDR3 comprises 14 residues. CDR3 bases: TGTGCCAGCAGCGCCGGACTAGCGGACTACGAGCAGTACTTC. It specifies CASSAGLADYEQYF.

The CDR3 DNA reads TGTGCCAGCAGCCAAGAATCAGCGCGGGGAGGCACAGATACGCAGTATTTT. Its protein product is CASSQESARGGTDTQYF. The chain has TRBV4-2 and TRBJ2-3; TRBD2 is a possible D gene (6 bases). The V end was cut by 0 bases, the J end by 1 base, with 14 bases between. Looked up from germline, CDR1 is LGHNA and CDR2 is YNFKEQ. This CDR3 comprises 17 residues.

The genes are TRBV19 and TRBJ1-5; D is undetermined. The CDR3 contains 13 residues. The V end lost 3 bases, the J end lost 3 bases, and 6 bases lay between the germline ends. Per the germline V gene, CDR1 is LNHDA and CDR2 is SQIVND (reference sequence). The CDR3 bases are TGTGCCAGTAGTATGTCTTACAATCAGCCCCAGCATTTT. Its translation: CASSMSYNQPQHF.